These 12 T cell receptor beta chains were all obtained from the same sample, sequenced in a study of technical replicates of blood from a few donors. Sequencing was performed with immunoSEQ multiplex PCR; in TCRdb, only in-frame clones are kept and a portion is missing. The sample has about 14,000 clones, 84% seen once. The specimen sequenced was PBMCs. The receptors here all came from a human donor in good health.

The chain has TRBV28 and TRBJ2-7; 10 nucleotides line up with TRBD1. V trimming: 5 bases; J trimming: 5 bases; junction bases outside the gene matches: 3. The CDR3 extends over 13 amino acids. Looked up from germline, CDR1 is MDHEN and CDR2 is SYDVKM. The CDR3 DNA reads TGTGCCAGCAGTCAAGGACAGGGGGACGAGCAGTACTTC. Protein: CASSQGQGDEQYF.

This sequence joins TRBV6-1 and TRBJ2-5; no clear D. Germline CDR1 is MNHNS and CDR2 is SASEGT. CDR3 size: 14 residues. Between the trimmed V and J ends, which lost 2 bases and 1 base, there was a span of 8 bases. The CDR3 DNA follows: TGTGCCAGCAGTGAACAGGCCCTCCAAGAGACCCAGTACTTC. The encoded protein is CASSEQALQETQYF.

The V call is TRBV27, the J call TRBJ1-2, with 12 bases fitting TRBD1. The CDR3 is made up of 15 amino acids. V trimming: 8 bases; J trimming: 6 bases; junction bases outside the gene matches: 10. Germline V gene sequence: CDR1 MNHEY, CDR2 SMNVEV (reference sequence). CDR3 protein: CASRDRGRPGNGYTF. DNA for the CDR3: TGTGCCAGCCGGGACAGGGGGCGACCAGGCAATGGCTACACCTTC.

A remark on this clone: Other DNA sequences of this sample code for an identical CDR3. This rearrangement joins TRBV18 to TRBJ2-7; 13 bases agree with TRBD2. The CDR3 has 15 residues. V shed 3 bases, J shed 3 bases, and the junction held 2 bases outside the gene matches. The germline V gene has CDR1 KGHSH and CDR2 LQKENI. CDR3 protein: CASSPGLAGVYEQYF. For the CDR3, the DNA is TGTGCCAGCTCACCCGGACTAGCGGGGGTCTACGAGCAGTACTTC.

This sequence joins TRBV5-1 and TRBJ2-2; weak D call: TRBD2 (6 bases). V lost 0 bases and J 3 bases, leaving 30 bases between the germline ends. Germline V gene data show CDR1 as SGHRS and CDR2 as YFSETQ. This CDR3 comprises 22 residues. The CDR3 loop is CASSLAARRAGNTRRDTGELFF. The CDR3, as DNA: TGCGCCAGCAGCTTGGCTGCCCGGCGCGCGGGAAATACAAGGAGGGACACCGGGGAGCTGTTTTTT.

The chain joins TRBV7-8 to TRBJ2-5, with TRBD1 matching 7 bases. Germline-derived CDR1 and CDR2 are SGHVS and FQNEAQ. V dropped 1 base and J dropped 4; count of bases not matched to a gene: 3. The CDR3 consists of 14 residues. The CDR3 DNA reads as TGTGCCAGCAGCTTAGTGTCAGGGGGAGAGACCCAGTACTTC. Its protein product is CASSLVSGGETQYF. Drawing the rest from reference TRBV7-8 and TRBJ2-5, the complete variable domain is GAGVSQSPRYKVAKRGQDVALRCDPISGHVSLFWYQQALGQGPEFLTYFQNEAQLDKSGLPSDRFFAERPEGSVSTLKIQRTQQEDSAVYLCASSLVSGGETQYFGPGTRLLVL.

This sequence joins TRBV27 and TRBJ1-3; 11 positions match TRBD1. The V gene end was trimmed by 4 bases and the J gene end by 0 bases; junction bases not matched to a gene: 8. CDR1 and CDR2 from the germline V gene are MNHEY and SMNVEV (reference sequence). The CDR3 extends over 18 amino acids. The CDR3 DNA sequence: TGTGCCAGCAGTTCAAGTACCGGGACAGGGGGCTCTGGAAACACCATATATTTT. Its translation is CASSSSTGTGGSGNTIYF.

The chain links TRBV9 to TRBJ1-1; the match to TRBD1 covers 7 bases. In germline, CDR1 is SGDLS, CDR2 YYNGEE. V dropped 4 bases and J dropped 2; count of bases not matched to a gene: 8. This CDR3 has 15 residues. Written as DNA, the CDR3 is TGTGCCAGCAGCCCAAGGGGACAGAGTAACACTGAAGCTTTCTTT. This codes for CASSPRGQSNTEAFF. The full variable domain, with the rest looked up from reference TRBV9 and TRBJ1-1, is DSGVTQTPKHLITATGQRVTLRCSPRSGDLSVYWYQQSLDQGLQFLIQYYNGEERAKGNILERFSAQQFPDLHSELNLSSLELGDSALYFCASSPRGQSNTEAFFGQGTRLTVV.

The chain uses TRBV18 and TRBJ2-3, with D maybe TRBD1 (6 bases). Germline V gene sequence: CDR1 KGHSH, CDR2 LQKENI. The CDR3 consists of 18 residues. Trimming cost V 4 bases and J 0 bases, with 20 bases left between them. CDR3 amino acids: CASSLTDRAGLSTDTQYF. The CDR3 bases are TGTGCCAGCTCACTCACGGACAGAGCAGGGCTTAGCACAGATACGCAGTATTTT.

A single count supports this clone. The chain combines TRBV29-1 with TRBJ1-1; D is possibly TRBD1 (5 bases). Deletions cut 7 bases from V and 2 bases from J, with 11 bases between. The CDR3 sequence is 12 residues long. Germline assignment: CDR1 SQVTM and CDR2 ANQGSEA. The CDR3 bases are TGCAGCGGGTTAGGGACTAACACTGAAGCTTTCTTT. Protein: CSGLGTNTEAFF.

V usage is TRBV10-3 and J usage is TRBJ2-5; D is possibly TRBD2 (5 bases). V was clipped by 0 bases and J by 3 bases, with 11 bases between them. The CDR3 has 15 residues. Germline V gives CDR1 ENHRY, CDR2 SYGVKD. The CDR3 spells CAISESASRKETQYF. In nucleotides, the CDR3 is TGTGCCATCAGTGAGTCGGCTAGCAGAAAAGAGACCCAGTACTTC.

The chain couples TRBV6-1 to TRBJ1-2; TRBD1 matches at 8 bases. The CDR3 has 15 amino acids. Per the germline V gene, CDR1 is MNHNS and CDR2 is SASEGT. Trimming took 2 bases from V and 7 from J; bases not matched to a gene: 9. Here the CDR3 DNA reads TGTGCCAGCAGTGAATCCAGGGGGCGGGAGGGTGGCTACACCTTC. Amino acid sequence: CASSESRGREGGYTF.